This record covers a single T cell receptor (beta chain). The target antigen is unknown. Germline V CDR1 and CDR2: MNHEY, SVGAGI. CDR3 length: 13 residues. V was trimmed by 6 bases and J by 2 bases, leaving 10 bases between them. TCRdb's table, derived via immunoSEQ multiplex PCR, lists solely in-frame clones and lacks some. Of 150,000 to 180,000 clones detected, about 82% appear once; the ten largest clones hold less than 2.5%. This entry belongs to a study of cytomegalovirus exposure and HLA in healthy donors. Study-level results: Cytomegalovirus-associated status was assigned to some 180 TCR beta chains.

Sequenced material: PBMCs. The V and J genes are TRBV6-5 and TRBJ2-5; D not certain. The sequence was collected from a human donor in good health. CDR3 sequence: CASSGGSQETQYF. The DNA of the CDR3 is TGTGCCAGCAGCGGTGGTTCTCAAGAGACCCAGTACTTC.